This T cell receptor beta chain was documented in a study of OX40 agonist ivuxolimab in advanced cancers. On the study more broadly: Enrolled patients in dose escalation had cancers that were hepatocellular carcinoma, melanoma, renal cell or head and neck cancer. Prior anti-PD-1, anti-PD-L1 or anti-CTLA-4 therapy was allowed; 40% had some. Study-wide findings and caveats: Within 6 weeks, CD4+ and CD8+ blood T cells expanded clonally at 0.1 to 3.0 mg/kg. Among T cells, CD8+ cells averaged more expanded clones than CD4+ cells.

The ends lost 0 bases at V and 5 bases at J; junction bases unmatched: 11. Germline V lookup: CDR1 SGDLS, CDR2 YYNGEE. This CDR3 has 18 amino acids. On this clone itself: Antigen specificity is unknown.

Assay: immunoSEQ multiplex PCR; the TCRdb copy retains only in-frame clones and omits some. The table shows around 80,000 clones, with 85% to 90% occurring only once. The rearrangement joins TRBV9 to TRBJ2-5; TRBD2 agrees at 12 bases. Specimen: CD4+ or CD8+ T cells sorted from blood, collected in a trial of the OX40 agonist ivuxolimab. This TCR was recovered from an adult with an advanced solid tumor such as melanoma, head and neck, liver or kidney cancer. The DNA for the CDR3 is TGTGCCAGCAGCGTAGGGAGGGCTAGCGGGGGGGCATTGGAGACCCAGTACTTC. This translates into CASSVGRASGGALETQYF.